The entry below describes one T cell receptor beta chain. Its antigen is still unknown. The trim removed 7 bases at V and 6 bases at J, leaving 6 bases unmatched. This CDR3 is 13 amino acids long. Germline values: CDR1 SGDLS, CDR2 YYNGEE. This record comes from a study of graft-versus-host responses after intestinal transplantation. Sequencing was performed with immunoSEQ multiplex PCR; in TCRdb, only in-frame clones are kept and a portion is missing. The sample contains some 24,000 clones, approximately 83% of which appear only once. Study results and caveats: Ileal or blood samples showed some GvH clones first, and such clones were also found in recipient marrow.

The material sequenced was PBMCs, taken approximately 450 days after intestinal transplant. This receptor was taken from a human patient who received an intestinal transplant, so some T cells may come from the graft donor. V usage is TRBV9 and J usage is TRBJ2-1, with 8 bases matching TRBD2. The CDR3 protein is CASAAGAGNEQFF. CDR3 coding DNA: TGTGCCAGCGCAGCGGGAGCGGGCAATGAGCAGTTCTTC.